Below are 2 T cell receptor beta chains sequenced from a single sample in a study of identifying expanded T cells in peripheral blood. Here immunoSEQ multiplex PCR was the method, and the copy in TCRdb shows in-frame clones only, minus some. The sample lists around 130,000 clones; 75% to 90% were seen once. The specimen sequenced was blood. Receptors originate from a person aged 18 to 70 in good health.

In this sample, this clone turned up a few times. At the DNA level, this CDR3 is encoded by other sequences in the same sample as well. DNA of the CDR3: TGTGCCAGCAGTGAAGGACTAGCGGGTCTCTACGAGCAGTACTTC. It yields the protein CASSEGLAGLYEQYF. The rearrangement uses TRBV2 and TRBJ2-7; 10 nucleotides agree with TRBD2. The CDR3 totals 15 residues. The V segment lost 1 base and the J segment 3 bases; nucleotides outside the gene matches: 3. Germline V gives CDR1 SNHLY, CDR2 FYNNEI.

The chain recombines TRBV14 with TRBJ2-1; D remains unclear. The CDR3 has 14 amino acids. Trimming shortened V by 1 base and J by 3 bases, and 7 bases separated the two germline ends. CDR1 is SGHDN, CDR2 FVKESK, per germline. CDR3 nucleotides: TGTGCCAGCAGCCAAGGGGTGGGCTACAATGAGCAGTTCTTC. Protein sequence: CASSQGVGYNEQFF.